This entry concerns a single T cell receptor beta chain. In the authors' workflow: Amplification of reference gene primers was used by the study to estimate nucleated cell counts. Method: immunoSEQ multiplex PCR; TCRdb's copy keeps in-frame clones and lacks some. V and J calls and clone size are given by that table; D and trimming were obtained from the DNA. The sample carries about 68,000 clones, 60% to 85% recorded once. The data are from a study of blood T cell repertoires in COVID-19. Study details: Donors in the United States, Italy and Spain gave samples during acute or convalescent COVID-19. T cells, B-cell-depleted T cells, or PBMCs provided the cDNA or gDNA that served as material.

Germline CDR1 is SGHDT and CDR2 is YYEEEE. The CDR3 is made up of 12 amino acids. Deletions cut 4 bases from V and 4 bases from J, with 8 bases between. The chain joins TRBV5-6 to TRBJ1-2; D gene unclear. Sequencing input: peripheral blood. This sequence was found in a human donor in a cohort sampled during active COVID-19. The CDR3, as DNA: TGTGCCAGCAGCGCGTTGTCCTATGGCTACACCTTC. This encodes CASSALSYGYTF.